One and the same sample provided the 24 T cell receptor beta chains below, sequenced in a study of cytomegalovirus exposure and HLA in healthy donors. Primers for the PCR totalled 60 Vbeta and 13 Jbeta. Some clones are missing from TCRdb's copy, which holds only in-frame ones; the method was immunoSEQ multiplex PCR. In the table there are about 190,000 clones, almost 80% of which are singletons. Sequenced material: PBMCs. The origin of the receptors is a young woman in good health and CMV-seronegative.

V and J are TRBV28 and TRBJ2-7; D may be TRBD2 (6 bases). Germline CDR1 and CDR2: MDHEN and SYDVKM. The CDR3 has 14 residues. Trimming took off 5 bases at V and 0 bases at J, with 11 bases between the two ends. CDR3 region: CASSGRDFSYEQYF. CDR3 DNA sequence: TGTGCCAGCAGTGGCCGGGACTTCTCCTACGAGCAGTACTTC.

This chain connects TRBV30 to TRBJ2-5; 7 nucleotides agree with TRBD1. CDR1 and CDR2 from the germline V gene are GTSNPN and SVGIG (reference sequence). The J segment lost 5 bases and the V segment lost 4 bases, leaving 7 bases of the junction unmatched. CDR3 length: 13 residues. The CDR3 loop is CAWTTGFRETQYF. In DNA, the CDR3 is TGTGCCTGGACGACAGGGTTCAGGGAGACCCAGTACTTC. Together with reference TRBV30 and TRBJ2-5, the CDR3 gives the full variable domain: SQTIHQWPATLVQPVGSPLSLECTVEGTSNPNLYWYRQAAGRGLQLLFYSVGIGQISSEVPQNLSASRPQDRQFILSSKKLLLSDSGFYLCAWTTGFRETQYFGPGTRLLVL.

This clone was observed once. This chain joins TRBV7-8 and TRBJ2-1; TRBD2 matches at 15 bases. The V gene's germline CDR1 is SGHVS and CDR2 FQNEAQ. This CDR3 comprises 19 residues. Losses at the gene ends were 3 bases for V and 8 bases for J; bases not matched to a gene: 14. CDR3 loop: CASSLRTSGRVVGRDEQFF. CDR3 coding DNA: TGTGCCAGCAGCTTGCGGACTAGCGGGAGGGTAGTTGGTCGGGATGAGCAGTTCTTC.

The CDR3 DNA sequence: TGTGCCAGCAGTTTTAGCGGGGGGGCCAATGAGCAGTTCTTC. Protein sequence: CASSFSGGANEQFF. This chain links TRBV27 with TRBJ2-1; 11 nucleotides align to TRBD2. The J segment lost 6 bases and the V segment lost 3 bases, leaving 1 base of the junction unmatched. Per the germline V gene, CDR1 is MNHEY and CDR2 is SMNVEV (reference sequence). This CDR3 is 14 amino acids long.

This rearrangement joins TRBV7-3 to TRBJ2-1, with 7 bases aligning to TRBD1. Trimming cost V 5 bases and J 9 bases; bases outside gene matches: 7. The germline CDR1 and CDR2 sequences are SGHTA and FQGTGA. The length of the CDR3 is 13 residues. This CDR3 is CASSLGQVREQFF. CDR3 bases: TGTGCCAGCAGCCTCGGACAGGTCCGTGAGCAGTTCTTC.

The DNA for the CDR3 is TGTGCCAGCACCCTTAGCGGGAGTCAGACCCAGTACTTC. It is translated as CASTLSGSQTQYF. The chain employs TRBV6-5 and TRBJ2-5, with 9 nucleotides matching TRBD2. V was clipped by 7 bases and J by 6 bases; unmatched bases: 6. Germline CDR1 is MNHEY and CDR2 is SVGAGI. The CDR3 is 13 residues long.

The rearrangement links TRBV6-1 to TRBJ1-5; TRBD1 matches 8 bases. CDR3 length: 14 residues. Trimming took 3 bases from V and 5 from J; bases not matched to a gene: 3. CDR1 and CDR2 (germline): MNHNS, SASEGT. The CDR3 region has the DNA TGTGCCAGCAGTGATGGACAGGGCTATCAGCCCCAGCATTTT. This encodes CASSDGQGYQPQHF.

The count of this clone is one. V and J are TRBV5-4 and TRBJ1-1; D might be TRBD1 (5 bases). V was pared by 4 bases and J by 6 bases, with 13 bases between. This CDR3 has 13 residues. Germline V lookup: CDR1 SGHNT, CDR2 YYREEE (reference sequence). The CDR3 here is CASSLGGDPEAFF. Here the CDR3 DNA reads TGTGCCAGCAGCCTGGGGGGGGATCCTGAAGCTTTCTTT.

The chain uses TRBV28 and TRBJ1-5; 7 positions agree with TRBD1. CDR1 is MDHEN and CDR2 is SYDVKM in the germline V gene. The CDR3 contains 15 residues. V shed 5 bases, J shed 5 bases, and the junction held 9 bases outside the gene matches. CDR3 bases: TGTGCCAGCAGTGACATCGGGACAGCAGATCAGCCCCAGCATTTT. Translation gives CASSDIGTADQPQHF.

The chain couples TRBV25-1 to TRBJ1-4, with D possibly TRBD1 on 6 matching bases. The CDR3 spans 14 residues. The germline CDR1 and CDR2 sequences are MGHDK and SYGVNS. Trimming left V 3 bases short and J 8 bases short, with 13 bases between. The DNA for the CDR3 is TGTGCCAGCAGTGACTCCGCAGGGGAGGAAAAACTGTTTTTT. Its translation: CASSDSAGEEKLFF.

Here the CDR3 DNA reads TGTGCCAGCAGCCCCCCGGTCGGGGGGACTGAAGCTTTCTTT. Its translation is CASSPPVGGTEAFF. V is TRBV9 and J is TRBJ1-1; possibly TRBD1 for D (5 bases). The CDR3 is 14 amino acids. Per germline, CDR1 SGDLS and CDR2 YYNGEE. Between the trimmed V and J ends, which lost 4 bases and 5 bases, there was a span of 15 bases.

The table lists this clone with a few counts. This rearrangement joins TRBV14 to TRBJ2-3; TRBD2 is a possible D gene (6 bases). Germline lookup yields CDR1 SGHDN and CDR2 FVKESK. The V end lost 2 bases, the J end lost 2 bases, and 14 bases lay between the germline ends. This CDR3 contains 16 residues. CDR3 bases: TGTGCCAGCAGCCAACAAACGGGGAGGAACACAGATACGCAGTATTTT. It encodes CASSQQTGRNTDTQYF.

The chain carries TRBV6-1 and TRBJ1-2; TRBD1 matches 10 bases. This CDR3 spans 15 amino acids. The V segment lost 5 bases and the J segment 5 bases; nucleotides outside the gene matches: 8. Per the germline V gene, CDR1 is MNHNS and CDR2 is SASEGT. CDR3 protein: CASSQLTGGRYGYTF. The DNA for the CDR3 is TGTGCCAGCAGTCAATTGACAGGGGGCCGATATGGCTACACCTTC.

The chain is built from TRBV6-5 and TRBJ2-1, with D possibly being TRBD2 (6 bases). The CDR3 is 16 residues long. Trimming pared 2 bases from V and 4 bases from J, leaving 15 bases between. Germline CDR1 reads MNHEY; CDR2 reads SVGAGI. Here the CDR3 DNA reads TGTGCCAGCAGTTACCGGGTATGGGGGGAATACAATGAGCAGTTCTTC. It translates to CASSYRVWGEYNEQFF.

The V and J genes are TRBV6-1 and TRBJ2-2; D uncertain. Trimming shortened V by 5 bases and J by 5 bases, and 15 bases separated the two germline ends. Germline V gene lookup returns CDR1 MNHNS and CDR2 SASEGT. The CDR3 covers 15 residues. The CDR3 here is CASSFSLIGTGELFF. The CDR3 DNA reads as TGTGCCAGCAGTTTTTCCCTAATTGGTACCGGGGAGCTGTTTTTT.

This rearrangement joins TRBV5-4 to TRBJ1-1; tentative D call: TRBD1 (6 bases). Germline V gene data show CDR1 as SGHNT and CDR2 as YYREEE (reference sequence). The V and J ends lost 5 bases and 1 base respectively, with 12 bases between them. The CDR3 covers 14 residues. Here the CDR3 DNA reads TGTGCCAGCAGTGTGGACAGAGCGAACACTGAAGCTTTCTTT. Translating it yields CASSVDRANTEAFF.

The gene calls are TRBV2 and TRBJ1-1, with TRBD1 identical over 7 bases. Germline trimming cut 2 bases from V and 3 bases from J; bases unmatched to any gene: 3. Germline assignment: CDR1 SNHLY and CDR2 FYNNEI. The CDR3 has 14 residues. CDR3 loop: CASSERGRDTEAFF. CDR3 DNA sequence: TGTGCCAGCAGTGAAAGGGGGCGGGACACTGAAGCTTTCTTT.

This clone came up a few times. Other DNA sequences of this sample code for an identical CDR3. V gene TRBV7-6 combines with J gene TRBJ2-1; a possible D gene is TRBD2 (5 bases). The germline V gene has CDR1 SGHVS and CDR2 FNYEAQ. The length of the CDR3 is 13 residues. Trimming stripped 5 bases from V and 8 bases from J, with 13 bases between. CDR3 coding DNA: TGTGCCAGCAGCGGAAGCGGTAGGGATGAGCAGTTCTTC. Encoded protein: CASSGSGRDEQFF.

The chain has TRBV7-8 and TRBJ1-2; D is ambiguous. CDR1 is SGHVS, CDR2 FQNEAQ, per germline. This CDR3 spans 13 amino acids. V was shortened by 4 bases and J by 3 bases, with 9 bases between the two germline ends. The CDR3: CASSSRIYYGYTF. For the CDR3, the DNA is TGTGCCAGCAGCTCCAGGATCTACTATGGCTACACCTTC.

The V gene is TRBV28, the J gene TRBJ1-6; TRBD1 is a possible D gene (5 bases). This CDR3 comprises 12 residues. Germline lookup yields CDR1 MDHEN and CDR2 SYDVKM. With 9 bases removed from V and 8 bases from J, the gap between germline ends came to 11 bases. CDR3 amino acids: CARRDGDSPLHF. The CDR3 DNA reads TGTGCCAGGCGGGACGGAGATTCACCCCTCCACTTT.

The rearrangement links TRBV28 to TRBJ1-3; D ambiguous. Trimming shortened V by 2 bases and J by 0 bases, and 8 bases separated the two germline ends. From germline, CDR1 is MDHEN and CDR2 SYDVKM. CDR3 length: 15 residues. The CDR3 DNA follows: TGTGCCAGCAGTTTACCGTCGGGCTCTGGAAACACCATATATTTT. This translates into CASSLPSGSGNTIYF. The complete variable domain, with remaining parts taken from reference TRBV28 and TRBJ1-3, reads DVKVTQSSRYLVKRTGEKVFLECVQDMDHENMFWYRQDPGLGLRLIYFSYDVKMKEKGDIPEGYSVSREKKERFSLILESASTNQTSMYLCASSLPSGSGNTIYFGEGSWLTVV.

With regard to this clone: The junction shows a germline mismatch at one end, possibly a read error. CDR3 nucleotides: TGTGCTAGCAGCCTGGGGACAGATAGATCCCAAGAGACCCAGTACTTC. It encodes CASSLGTDRSQETQYF. V and J are TRBV7-7 and TRBJ2-5; 7 bases are a match to TRBD1. CDR1 and CDR2 (germline): SSHAT, FNYEAQ (reference sequence). The CDR3 is made up of 16 amino acids.

V gene TRBV13 combines with J gene TRBJ2-2, with 8 nucleotides matching TRBD2. Germline-derived CDR1 and CDR2 are PRHDT and FYEKMQ (reference sequence). The junction had 14 bases not matched to a gene; V was cut back by 5 bases and J by 0 bases. This CDR3 is 19 amino acids long. This chain's CDR3 is CASSPNGLADDTNTGELFF. In DNA form, the CDR3 reads TGTGCCAGCAGCCCTAACGGACTAGCAGACGATACGAACACCGGGGAGCTGTTTTTT.

The rearrangement links TRBV5-4 to TRBJ2-5; D might be TRBD1 (6 bases). The CDR3 has 13 amino acids. Germline V gene data show CDR1 as SGHNT and CDR2 as YYREEE (reference sequence). V was shortened by 4 bases and J by 5 bases, with 12 bases between the two germline ends. The CDR3 spells CASSIVRGETQYF. CDR3 DNA sequence: TGTGCCAGCAGCATAGTTAGGGGGGAGACCCAGTACTTC.